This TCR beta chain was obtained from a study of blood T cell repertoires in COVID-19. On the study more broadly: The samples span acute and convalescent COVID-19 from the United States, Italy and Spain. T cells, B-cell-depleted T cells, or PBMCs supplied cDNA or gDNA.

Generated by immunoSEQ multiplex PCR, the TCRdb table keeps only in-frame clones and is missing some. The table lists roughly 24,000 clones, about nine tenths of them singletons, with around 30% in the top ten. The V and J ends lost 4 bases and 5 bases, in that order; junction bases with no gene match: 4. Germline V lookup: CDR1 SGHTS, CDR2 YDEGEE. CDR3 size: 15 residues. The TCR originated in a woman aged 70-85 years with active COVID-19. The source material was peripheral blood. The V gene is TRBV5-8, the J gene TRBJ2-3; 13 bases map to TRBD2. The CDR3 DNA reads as TGTGCCAGCAGCGAGGGGACTAGCGGGGAAGATACGCAGTATTTT. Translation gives CASSEGTSGEDTQYF.